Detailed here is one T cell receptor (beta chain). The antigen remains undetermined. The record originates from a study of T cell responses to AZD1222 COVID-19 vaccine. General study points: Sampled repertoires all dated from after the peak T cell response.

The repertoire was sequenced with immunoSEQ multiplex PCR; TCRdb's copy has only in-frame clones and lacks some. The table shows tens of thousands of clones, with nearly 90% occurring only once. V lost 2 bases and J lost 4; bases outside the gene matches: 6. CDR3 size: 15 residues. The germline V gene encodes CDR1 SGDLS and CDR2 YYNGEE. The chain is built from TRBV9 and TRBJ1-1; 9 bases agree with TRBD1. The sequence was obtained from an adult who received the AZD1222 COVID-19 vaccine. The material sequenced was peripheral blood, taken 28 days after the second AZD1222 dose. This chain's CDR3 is CASSVSQGASTEAFF. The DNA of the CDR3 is TGTGCCAGCAGCGTTTCACAGGGGGCAAGCACTGAAGCTTTCTTT.